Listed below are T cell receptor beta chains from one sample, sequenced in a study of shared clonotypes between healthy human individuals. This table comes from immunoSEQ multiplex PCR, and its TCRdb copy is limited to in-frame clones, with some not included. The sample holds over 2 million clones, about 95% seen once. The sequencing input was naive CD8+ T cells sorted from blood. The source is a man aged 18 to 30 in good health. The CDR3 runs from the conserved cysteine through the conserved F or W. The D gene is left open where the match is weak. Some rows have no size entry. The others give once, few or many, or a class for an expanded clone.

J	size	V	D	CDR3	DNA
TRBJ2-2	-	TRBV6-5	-	CASSYLKEFTGELFF	TGTGCCAGCAGTTACTTAAAAGAATTCACCGGGGAGCTGTTTTTT
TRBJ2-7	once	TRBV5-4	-	CASSSDPTYEQYF	TGTGCCAGCAGCTCGGACCCAACCTACGAGCAGTACTTC
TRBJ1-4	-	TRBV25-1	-	CASSELGRGERDEKLFF	TGTGCCAGCAGTGAATTGGGTAGAGGGGAGAGAGATGAAAAACTGTTTTTT
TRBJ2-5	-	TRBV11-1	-	CASSLGGGAGETQYF	TGTGCCAGCAGCTTAGGAGGAGGGGCTGGAGAGACCCAGTACTTC
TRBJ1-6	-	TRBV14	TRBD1	CASSHTGQGFLSSYNSPLHF	TGTGCCAGCAGCCATACCGGACAGGGGTTTTTGAGCTCCTATAATTCACCCCTCCACTTT
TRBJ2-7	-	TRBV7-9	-	CASSLVGSSYEQYF	TGTGCCAGCAGCTTAGTCGGGTCCTCCTACGAGCAGTACTTC
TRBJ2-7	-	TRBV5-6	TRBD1	CASSAPGQDYEQYF	TGTGCCAGCAGCGCACCGGGACAGGACTACGAGCAGTACTTC
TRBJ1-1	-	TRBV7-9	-	CASSLLTRGPRTEAFF	TGTGCCAGCAGCTTACTCACTCGGGGCCCTCGTACTGAAGCTTTCTTT
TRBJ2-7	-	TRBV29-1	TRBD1	CSVEGDRDYEQYF	TGCAGCGTTGAAGGGGACAGGGACTACGAGCAGTACTTC
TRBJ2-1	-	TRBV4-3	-	CASSQRLENEQFF	TGCGCCAGCAGCCAGCGGCTAGAGAATGAGCAGTTCTTC
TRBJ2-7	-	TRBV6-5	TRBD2	CAGAAGEGYEQYF	TGTGCGGGTGCGGCGGGAGAAGGTTACGAGCAGTACTTC
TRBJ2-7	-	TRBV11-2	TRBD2	CASSLGAGPSYEQYF	TGTGCCAGCAGCTTAGGAGCGGGACCCTCCTACGAGCAGTACTTC
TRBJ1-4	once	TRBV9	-	CASREQGSTNEKLFF	TGTGCCAGCAGGGAACAGGGATCAACTAATGAAAAACTGTTTTTT
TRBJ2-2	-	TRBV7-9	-	CASSLGAARELFF	TGTGCCAGCAGCTTAGGGGCGGCTCGGGAGCTGTTTTTT
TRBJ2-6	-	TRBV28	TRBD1	CASSVDRGSMANVLTF	TGTGCCAGCAGTGTGGACAGGGGTTCGATGGCCAACGTCCTGACTTTC
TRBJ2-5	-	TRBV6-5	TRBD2	CASSYSLAEYQETQYF	TGTGCCAGCAGTTACTCGCTAGCGGAGTACCAAGAGACCCAGTACTTC
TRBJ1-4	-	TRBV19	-	CASSIVGEKLFF	TGTGCCAGTAGTATCGTCGGTGAAAAACTGTTTTTT
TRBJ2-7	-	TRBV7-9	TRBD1	CASSDRDRASYEQYF	TGTGCCAGCAGCGACCGGGACAGGGCCTCCTACGAGCAGTACTTC
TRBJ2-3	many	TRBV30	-	CAWSLDSDTQYF	TGTGCCTGGAGTTTAGACTCAGATACGCAGTATTTT
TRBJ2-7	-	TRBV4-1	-	CASSQPGLLYEQYF	TGCGCCAGCAGCCAACCGGGGTTACTCTACGAGCAGTACTTC
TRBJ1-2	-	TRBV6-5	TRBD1	CASSYSGDRVYGYTF	TGTGCCAGCAGTTACTCTGGGGACAGGGTCTATGGCTACACCTTC
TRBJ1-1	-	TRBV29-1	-	CSAGTAYNTEAFF	TGCAGCGCTGGAACAGCATACAACACTGAAGCTTTCTTT
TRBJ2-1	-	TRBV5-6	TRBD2	CASSLTSGRALVSNEQFF	TGTGCCAGCAGCTTGACTAGCGGGAGGGCCTTGGTCTCCAATGAGCAGTTCTTC
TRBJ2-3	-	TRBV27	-	CATTGLDGTDTQYF	TGTGCCACTACGGGGCTAGACGGCACAGATACGCAGTATTTT
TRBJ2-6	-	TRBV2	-	CAAEGAAGANVLTF	TGTGCCGCGGAGGGGGCGGCTGGGGCCAACGTCCTGACTTTC
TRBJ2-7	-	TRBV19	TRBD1	CATGRTGAYEQYF	TGTGCCACGGGTAGGACAGGAGCCTACGAGCAGTACTTC
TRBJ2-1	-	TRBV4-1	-	CASSQEKLVVGNEQFF	TGCGCCAGCAGCCAAGAAAAACTAGTTGTTGGGAATGAGCAGTTCTTC